This T cell receptor beta chain was identified in a study of cytomegalovirus exposure and HLA in healthy donors. As regards this clone: Antigen unknown.

This PCR relied on a set of 60 Vbeta primers and 13 Jbeta primers. Only in-frame clones appear in the TCRdb table, and some are missing; sequencing was by immunoSEQ multiplex PCR. Among 75,000 to 100,000 clones, about two thirds were seen once, and the ten largest hold 1.2%. Germline loops: CDR1 SGHNT, CDR2 YENEEA. Trimming stripped 1 base from V and 1 base from J, with 10 bases between. This CDR3 region has 15 residues. Whole-study results and caveats: It emerged from a later analysis that several of the most significant clusters appeared to be linked to common viral pathogens.

The V and J genes are TRBV11-3 and TRBJ2-5; D is perhaps TRBD2 (6 bases). The clonotype was recovered from a female donor in good health and CMV-seronegative. Sequences were obtained from PBMCs. DNA of the CDR3: TGTGCCAGCAGCTTAGGCGGGGCTCTCCAAGAGACCCAGTACTTC. As protein: CASSLGGALQETQYF.